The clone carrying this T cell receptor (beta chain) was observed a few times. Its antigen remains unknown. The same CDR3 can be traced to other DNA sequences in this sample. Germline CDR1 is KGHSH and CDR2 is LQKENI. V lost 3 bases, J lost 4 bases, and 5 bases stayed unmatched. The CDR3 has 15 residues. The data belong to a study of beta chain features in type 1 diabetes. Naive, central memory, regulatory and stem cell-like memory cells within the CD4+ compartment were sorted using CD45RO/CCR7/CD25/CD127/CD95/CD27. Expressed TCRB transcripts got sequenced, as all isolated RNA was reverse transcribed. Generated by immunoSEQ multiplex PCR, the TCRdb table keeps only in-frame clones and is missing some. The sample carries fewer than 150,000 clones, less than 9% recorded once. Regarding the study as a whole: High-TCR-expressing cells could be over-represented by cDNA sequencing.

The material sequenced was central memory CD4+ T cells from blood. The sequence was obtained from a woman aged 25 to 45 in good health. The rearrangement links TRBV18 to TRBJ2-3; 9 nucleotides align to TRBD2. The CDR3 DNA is TGTGCCAGCTCACCGCCGGGACTAGCTCCAGATACGCAGTATTTT. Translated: CASSPPGLAPDTQYF. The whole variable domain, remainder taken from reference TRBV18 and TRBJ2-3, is NAGVMQNPRHLVRRRGQEARLRCSPMKGHSHVYWYRQLPEEGLKFMVYLQKENIIDESGMPKERFSAEFPKEGPSILRIQQVVRGDSAAYFCASSPPGLAPDTQYFGPGTRLTVL.